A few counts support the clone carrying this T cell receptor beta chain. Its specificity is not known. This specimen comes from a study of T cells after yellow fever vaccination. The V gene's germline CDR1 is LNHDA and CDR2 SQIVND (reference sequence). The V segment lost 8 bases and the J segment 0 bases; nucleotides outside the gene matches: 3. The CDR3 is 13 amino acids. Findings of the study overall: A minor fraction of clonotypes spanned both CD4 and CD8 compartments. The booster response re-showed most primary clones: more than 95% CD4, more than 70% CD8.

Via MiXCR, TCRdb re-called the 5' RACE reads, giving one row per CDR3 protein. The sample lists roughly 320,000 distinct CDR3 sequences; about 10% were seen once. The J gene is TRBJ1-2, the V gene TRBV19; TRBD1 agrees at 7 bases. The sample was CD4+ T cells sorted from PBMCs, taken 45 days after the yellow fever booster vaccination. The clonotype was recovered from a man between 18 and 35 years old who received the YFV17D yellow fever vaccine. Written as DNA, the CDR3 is TGTGCCAGTGGACAGGACTCTAACTATGGCTACACCTTC. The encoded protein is CASGQDSNYGYTF. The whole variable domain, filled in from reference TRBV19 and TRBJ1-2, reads DGGITQSPKYLFRKEGQNVTLSCEQNLNHDAMYWYRQDPGQGLRLIYYSQIVNDFQKGDIAEGYSVSREKKESFPLTVTSAQKNPTAFYLCASGQDSNYGYTFGSGTRLTVV.